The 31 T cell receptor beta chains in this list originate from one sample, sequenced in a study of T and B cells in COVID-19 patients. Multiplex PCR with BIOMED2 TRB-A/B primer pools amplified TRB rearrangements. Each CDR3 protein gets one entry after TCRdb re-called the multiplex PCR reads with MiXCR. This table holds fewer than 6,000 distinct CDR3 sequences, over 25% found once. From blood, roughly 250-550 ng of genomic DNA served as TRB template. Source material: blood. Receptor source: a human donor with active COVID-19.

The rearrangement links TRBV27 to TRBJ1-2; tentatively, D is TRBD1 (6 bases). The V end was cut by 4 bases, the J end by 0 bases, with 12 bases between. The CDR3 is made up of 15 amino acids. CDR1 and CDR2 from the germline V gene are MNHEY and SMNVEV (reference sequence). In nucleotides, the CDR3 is TGTGCCAGCAGTTACTCCGGACAGACTAACTATGGCTACACCTTC. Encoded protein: CASSYSGQTNYGYTF.

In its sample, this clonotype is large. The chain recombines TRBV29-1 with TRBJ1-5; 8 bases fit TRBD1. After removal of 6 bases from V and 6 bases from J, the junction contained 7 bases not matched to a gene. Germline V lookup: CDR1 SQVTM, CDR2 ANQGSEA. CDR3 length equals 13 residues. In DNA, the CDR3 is TGCAGCGTCGTGACAGGGGTAGGTCAGCCCCAGCATTTT. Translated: CSVVTGVGQPQHF.

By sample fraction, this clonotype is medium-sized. CDR3 DNA: TGTGCCACCAGTCTTACGGGCAGCCAAGAGACCCAGTACTTC. The encoded protein is CATSLTGSQETQYF. V and J are TRBV24-1 and TRBJ2-5; no clear D. V lost 6 bases to trimming and J lost 1 base, with 11 bases between them. Germline CDR1 and CDR2: KGHDR and SFDVKD. The CDR3 is 14 amino acids.

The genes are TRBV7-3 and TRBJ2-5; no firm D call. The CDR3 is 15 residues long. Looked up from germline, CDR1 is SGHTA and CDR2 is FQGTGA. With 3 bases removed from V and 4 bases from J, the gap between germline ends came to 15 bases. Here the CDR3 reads CASSFGPGKGETQYF. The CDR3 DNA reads TGTGCCAGCAGCTTTGGTCCAGGAAAAGGAGAGACCCAGTACTTC.

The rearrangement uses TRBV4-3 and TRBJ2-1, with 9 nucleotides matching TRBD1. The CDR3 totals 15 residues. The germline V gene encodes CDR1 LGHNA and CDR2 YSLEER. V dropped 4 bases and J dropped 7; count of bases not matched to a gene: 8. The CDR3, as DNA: TGCGCCAGCAGCCTTTTGGCGGGACAGGGAAATGAGCAGTTCTTC. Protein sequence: CASSLLAGQGNEQFF.

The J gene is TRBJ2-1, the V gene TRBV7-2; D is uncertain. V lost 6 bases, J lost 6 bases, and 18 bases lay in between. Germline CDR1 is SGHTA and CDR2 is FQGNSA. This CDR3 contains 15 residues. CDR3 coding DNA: TGTGCCAGCAGTCAAATGAACCTAATACTCAATGAGCAGTTCTTC. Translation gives CASSQMNLILNEQFF.

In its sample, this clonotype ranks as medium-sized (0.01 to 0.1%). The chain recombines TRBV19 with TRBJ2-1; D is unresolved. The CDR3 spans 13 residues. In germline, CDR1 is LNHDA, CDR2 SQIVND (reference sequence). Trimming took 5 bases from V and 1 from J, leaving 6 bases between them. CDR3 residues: CASSFRSYNEQFF. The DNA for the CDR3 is TGTGCCAGTAGTTTCAGGTCCTACAATGAGCAGTTCTTC.

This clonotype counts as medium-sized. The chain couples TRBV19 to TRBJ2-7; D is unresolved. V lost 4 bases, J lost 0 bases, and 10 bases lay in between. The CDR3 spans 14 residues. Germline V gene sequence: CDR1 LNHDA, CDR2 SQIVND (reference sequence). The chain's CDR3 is CASSSRASSYEQYF. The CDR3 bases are TGTGCCAGTAGTAGCCGAGCAAGCTCCTACGAGCAGTACTTC.

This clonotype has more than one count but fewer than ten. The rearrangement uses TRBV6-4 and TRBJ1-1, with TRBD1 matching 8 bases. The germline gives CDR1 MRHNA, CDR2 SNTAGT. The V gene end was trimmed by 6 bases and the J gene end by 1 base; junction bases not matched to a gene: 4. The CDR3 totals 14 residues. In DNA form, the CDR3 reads TGTGCCAGCAGGACACAGGGGGGGAACACTGAAGCTTTCTTT. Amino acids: CASRTQGGNTEAFF.

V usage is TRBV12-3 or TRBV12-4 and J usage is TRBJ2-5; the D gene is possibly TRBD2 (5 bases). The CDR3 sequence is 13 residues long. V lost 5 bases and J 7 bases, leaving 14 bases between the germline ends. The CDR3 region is CASSRSGVGTQYF. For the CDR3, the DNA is TGTGCCAGCAGTCGTTCCGGGGTCGGGACCCAGTACTTC.

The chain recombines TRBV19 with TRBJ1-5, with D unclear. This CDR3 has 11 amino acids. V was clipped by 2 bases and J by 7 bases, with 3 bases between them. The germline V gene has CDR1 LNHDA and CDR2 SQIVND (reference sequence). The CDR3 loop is CASSIRQPQHF. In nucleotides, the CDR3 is TGTGCCAGTAGTATACGACAGCCCCAGCATTTT.

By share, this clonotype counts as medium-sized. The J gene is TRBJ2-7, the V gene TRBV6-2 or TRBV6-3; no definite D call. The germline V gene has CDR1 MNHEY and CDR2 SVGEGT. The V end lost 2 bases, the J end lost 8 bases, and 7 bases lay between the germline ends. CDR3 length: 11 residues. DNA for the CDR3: TGTGCCAGCAGTTACACTGCGAAGCAGTACTTC. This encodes CASSYTAKQYF.

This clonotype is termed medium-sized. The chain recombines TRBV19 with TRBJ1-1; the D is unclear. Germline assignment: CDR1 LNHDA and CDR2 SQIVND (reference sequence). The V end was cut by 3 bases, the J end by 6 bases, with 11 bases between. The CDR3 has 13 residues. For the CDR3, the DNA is TGTGCCAGTAGTATGCTAAGTATCGCTGAAGCTTTCTTT. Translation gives CASSMLSIAEAFF. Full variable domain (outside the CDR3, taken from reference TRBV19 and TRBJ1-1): DGGITQSPKYLFRKEGQNVTLSCEQNLNHDAMYWYRQDPGQGLRLIYYSQIVNDFQKGDIAEGYSVSREKKESFPLTVTSAQKNPTAFYLCASSMLSIAEAFFGQGTRLTVV.

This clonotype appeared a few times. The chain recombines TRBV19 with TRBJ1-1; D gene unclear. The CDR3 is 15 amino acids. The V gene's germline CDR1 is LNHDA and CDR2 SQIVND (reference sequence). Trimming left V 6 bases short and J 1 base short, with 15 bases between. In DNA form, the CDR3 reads TGTGCCAGTAGGGGCACAAGAGTGGGGAACACTGAAGCTTTCTTT. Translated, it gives CASRGTRVGNTEAFF.

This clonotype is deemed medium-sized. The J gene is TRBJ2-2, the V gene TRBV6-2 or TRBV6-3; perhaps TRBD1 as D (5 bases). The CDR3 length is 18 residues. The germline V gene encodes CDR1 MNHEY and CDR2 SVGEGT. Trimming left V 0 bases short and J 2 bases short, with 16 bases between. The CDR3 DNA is TGTGCCAGCAGTTACTCGTCGGACATTCTTCCCAACACCGGGGAGCTGTTTTTT. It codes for CASSYSSDILPNTGELFF.

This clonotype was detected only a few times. For the CDR3, the DNA is TGTGCCAGCAGTTACTCTCCCAGGCCAAACACCATATATTTT. Its protein product is CASSYSPRPNTIYF. The chain couples TRBV6-5 to TRBJ1-3; D not resolved. The germline V and J ends were trimmed by 0 bases and 6 bases, with 9 bases remaining between them. The CDR3 is 14 amino acids. From germline, CDR1 is MNHEY and CDR2 SVGAGI.

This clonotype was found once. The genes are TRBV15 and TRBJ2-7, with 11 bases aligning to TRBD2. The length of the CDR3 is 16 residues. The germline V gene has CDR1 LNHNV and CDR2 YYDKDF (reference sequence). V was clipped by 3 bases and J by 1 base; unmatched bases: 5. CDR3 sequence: CATSRGGLAGSYEQYF. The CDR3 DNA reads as TGTGCCACCAGCAGGGGAGGACTAGCGGGTTCCTACGAGCAGTACTTC. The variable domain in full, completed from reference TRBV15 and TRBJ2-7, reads DAMVIQNPRYQVTQFGKPVTLSCSQTLNHNVMYWYQQKSSQAPKLLFHYYDKDFNNEADTPDNFQSRRPNTSFCFLDIRSPGLGDTAMYLCATSRGGLAGSYEQYFGPGTRLTVT.

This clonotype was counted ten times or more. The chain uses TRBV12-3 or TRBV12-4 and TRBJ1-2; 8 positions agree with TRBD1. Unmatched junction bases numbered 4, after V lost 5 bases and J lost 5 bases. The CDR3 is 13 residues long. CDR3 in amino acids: CASSDRGFYGYTF. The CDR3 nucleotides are TGTGCCAGCAGTGACAGGGGTTTTTATGGCTACACCTTC.

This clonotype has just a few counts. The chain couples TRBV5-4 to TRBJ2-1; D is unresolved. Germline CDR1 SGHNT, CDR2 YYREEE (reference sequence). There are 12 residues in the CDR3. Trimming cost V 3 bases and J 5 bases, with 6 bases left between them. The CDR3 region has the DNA TGTGCCAGCAGCTCAACTAACAATGAGCAGTTCTTC. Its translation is CASSSTNNEQFF.

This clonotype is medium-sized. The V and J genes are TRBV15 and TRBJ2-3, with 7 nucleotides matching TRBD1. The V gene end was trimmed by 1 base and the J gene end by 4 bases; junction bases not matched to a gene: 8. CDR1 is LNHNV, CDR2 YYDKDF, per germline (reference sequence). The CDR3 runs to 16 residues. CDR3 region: CATSRVGLQGADTQYF. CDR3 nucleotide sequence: TGTGCCACCAGCAGAGTAGGATTGCAGGGGGCAGATACGCAGTATTTT.

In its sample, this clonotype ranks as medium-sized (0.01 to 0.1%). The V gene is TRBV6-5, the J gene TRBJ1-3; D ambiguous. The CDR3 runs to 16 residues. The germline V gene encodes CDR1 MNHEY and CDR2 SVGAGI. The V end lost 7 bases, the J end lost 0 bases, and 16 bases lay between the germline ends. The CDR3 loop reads CASTLGPRLSGNTIYF. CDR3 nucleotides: TGTGCCAGCACCTTAGGTCCCCGTCTCTCTGGAAACACCATATATTTT.

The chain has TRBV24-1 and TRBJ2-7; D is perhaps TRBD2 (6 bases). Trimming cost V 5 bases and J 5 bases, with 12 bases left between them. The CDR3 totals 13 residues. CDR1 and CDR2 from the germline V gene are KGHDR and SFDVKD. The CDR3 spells CATSGGVVNEQYF. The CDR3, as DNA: TGTGCCACCAGTGGGGGGGTAGTGAACGAGCAGTACTTC.

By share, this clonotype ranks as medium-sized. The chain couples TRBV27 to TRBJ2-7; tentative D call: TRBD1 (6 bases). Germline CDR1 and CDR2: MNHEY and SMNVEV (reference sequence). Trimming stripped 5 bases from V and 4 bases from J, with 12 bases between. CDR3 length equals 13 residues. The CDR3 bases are TGTGCCAGCAGTCCCCACAGGGCTTACGAGCAGTACTTC. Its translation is CASSPHRAYEQYF.

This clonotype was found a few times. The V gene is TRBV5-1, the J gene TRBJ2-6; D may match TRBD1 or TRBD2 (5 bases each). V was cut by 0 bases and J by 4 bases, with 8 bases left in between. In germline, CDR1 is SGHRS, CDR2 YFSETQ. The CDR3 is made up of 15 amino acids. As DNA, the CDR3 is TGCGCCAGCAGCTTGGGAGGGACCGGGGCCAACGTCCTGACTTTC. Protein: CASSLGGTGANVLTF.

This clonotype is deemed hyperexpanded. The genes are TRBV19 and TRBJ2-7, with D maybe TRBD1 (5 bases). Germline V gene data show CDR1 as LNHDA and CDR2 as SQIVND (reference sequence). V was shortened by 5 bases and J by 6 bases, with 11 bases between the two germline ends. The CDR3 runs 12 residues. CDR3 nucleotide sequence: TGTGCCAGTAGTCAAACAGGAGCCGAGCAGTACTTC. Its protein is CASSQTGAEQYF. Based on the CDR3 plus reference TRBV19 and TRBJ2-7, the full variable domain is DGGITQSPKYLFRKEGQNVTLSCEQNLNHDAMYWYRQDPGQGLRLIYYSQIVNDFQKGDIAEGYSVSREKKESFPLTVTSAQKNPTAFYLCASSQTGAEQYFGPGTRLTVT.

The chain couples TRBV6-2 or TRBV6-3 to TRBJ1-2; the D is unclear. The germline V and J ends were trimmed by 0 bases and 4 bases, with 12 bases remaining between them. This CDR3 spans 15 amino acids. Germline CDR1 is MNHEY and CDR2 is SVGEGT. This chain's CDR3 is CASSYSIKAAYGYTF. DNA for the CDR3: TGTGCCAGCAGTTACTCGATTAAGGCAGCCTATGGCTACACCTTC.

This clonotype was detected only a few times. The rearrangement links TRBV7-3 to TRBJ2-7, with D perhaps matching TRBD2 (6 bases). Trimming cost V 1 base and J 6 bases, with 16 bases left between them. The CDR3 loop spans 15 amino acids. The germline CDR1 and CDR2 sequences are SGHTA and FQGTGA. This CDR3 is CASSLIRGRRSEQYF. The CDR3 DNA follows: TGTGCCAGCAGCTTAATACGGGGGAGGCGAAGCGAGCAGTACTTC.

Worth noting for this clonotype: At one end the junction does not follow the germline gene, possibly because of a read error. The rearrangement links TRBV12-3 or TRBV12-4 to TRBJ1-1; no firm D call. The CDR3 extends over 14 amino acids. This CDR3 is CVSSTLRGITEAFF. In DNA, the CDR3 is TGTGTCAGCAGTACGTTACGGGGAATCACTGAAGCTTTCTTT.

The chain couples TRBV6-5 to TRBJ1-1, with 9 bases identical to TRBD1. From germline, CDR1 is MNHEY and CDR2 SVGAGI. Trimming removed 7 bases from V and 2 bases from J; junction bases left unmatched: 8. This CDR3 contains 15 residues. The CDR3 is CASTLSTGGNTEAFF. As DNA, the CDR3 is TGTGCCAGCACTCTATCGACAGGGGGAAACACTGAAGCTTTCTTT.

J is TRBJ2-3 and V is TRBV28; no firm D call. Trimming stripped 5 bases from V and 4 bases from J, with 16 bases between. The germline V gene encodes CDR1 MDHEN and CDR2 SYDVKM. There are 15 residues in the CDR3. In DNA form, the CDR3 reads TGTGCCAGCAGTCCTCGAAGGGTCGTCTCAGATACGCAGTATTTT. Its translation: CASSPRRVVSDTQYF.

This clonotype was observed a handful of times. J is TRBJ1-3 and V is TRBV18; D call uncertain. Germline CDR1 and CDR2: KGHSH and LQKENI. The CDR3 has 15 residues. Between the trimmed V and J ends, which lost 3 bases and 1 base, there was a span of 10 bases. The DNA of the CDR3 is TGTGCCAGCTCACCCTTCCAGGCGTCTGGAAACACCATATATTTT. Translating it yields CASSPFQASGNTIYF.